The rows below give T cell receptor beta chains drawn from one sample of a study of human thymus T cells. Some clones are missing from TCRdb's copy, which holds only in-frame ones; the method was immunoSEQ multiplex PCR. Of 55,000 to 70,000 clones in the sample, roughly 94% are singletons; the top ten hold 5.5% to 7%. Material: blood. The receptors originated from a boy in the first two years of life with a congenital heart defect but otherwise immunologically healthy. The CDR3 runs from the conserved cysteine through the conserved F or W. Each record gives: clone size, J gene, V gene, D gene, CDR3 protein, CDR3 DNA. A D gene is named only where the DNA matches it firmly. Not all rows give a size; the values are once, few, many and, for expanded clones, a class.

clone_size: NA; j_call: TRBJ2-7; v_call: TRBV23-1; d_call: TRBD2; cdr3_aa: CASSQPIGRGEQQYF; cdr3_nt: TGCGCCAGCAGTCAACCTATAGGGCGGGGGGAGCAACAGTACTTC
clone_size: NA; j_call: TRBJ1-5; v_call: TRBV30; d_call: NA; cdr3_aa: CAWSAHIAGQPQHF; cdr3_nt: TGTGCCTGGAGTGCCCATATAGCAGGTCAGCCCCAGCATTTT
clone_size: NA; j_call: TRBJ2-7; v_call: TRBV2; d_call: NA; cdr3_aa: CASSGGLAYTYEQYF; cdr3_nt: TGTGCCAGCAGTGGGGGGCTAGCCTATACCTACGAGCAGTACTTC
clone_size: NA; j_call: TRBJ1-3; v_call: TRBV30; d_call: NA; cdr3_aa: CAWRGSGNTIYF; cdr3_nt: TGTGCCTGGAGAGGCTCTGGAAACACCATATATTTT
clone_size: NA; j_call: TRBJ2-3; v_call: TRBV18; d_call: NA; cdr3_aa: CASSPRSSSTDTQYF; cdr3_nt: TGTGCCAGCTCACCGAGGAGCTCTAGCACAGATACGCAGTATTTT
clone_size: NA; j_call: TRBJ2-1; v_call: TRBV18; d_call: NA; cdr3_aa: CASSPRDRSYNEQFF; cdr3_nt: TGTGCCAGCTCACCTCGAGACAGATCATACAATGAGCAGTTCTTC
clone_size: NA; j_call: TRBJ2-7; v_call: TRBV5-1; d_call: TRBD1; cdr3_aa: CASSLTGGYEQYF; cdr3_nt: TGCGCCAGCAGCTTGACAGGGGGCTACGAGCAGTACTTC
clone_size: once; j_call: TRBJ2-1; v_call: TRBV7-9; d_call: TRBD2; cdr3_aa: CASSAGLAANNEQFF; cdr3_nt: TGTGCCAGCAGCGCAGGACTAGCAGCGAACAATGAGCAGTTCTTC
clone_size: NA; j_call: TRBJ2-7; v_call: TRBV2; d_call: TRBD2; cdr3_aa: CASSEAPHLAGVDF; cdr3_nt: TGTGCCAGCAGTGAAGCGCCGCACCTAGCGGGAGTCGACTTC
clone_size: NA; j_call: TRBJ2-7; v_call: TRBV25-1; d_call: TRBD1; cdr3_aa: CASSATGGVSYEQYF; cdr3_nt: TGTGCCAGCAGCGCAACAGGGGGAGTCTCCTACGAGCAGTACTTC
clone_size: NA; j_call: TRBJ2-3; v_call: TRBV4-1; d_call: NA; cdr3_aa: CASSQESRVGDTQYF; cdr3_nt: TGCGCCAGCAGCCAAGAAAGCAGGGTGGGAGATACGCAGTATTTT
clone_size: NA; j_call: TRBJ1-2; v_call: TRBV27; d_call: TRBD1; cdr3_aa: CASSKPGQIESVTF; cdr3_nt: TGTGCCAGCAGCAAACCGGGACAGATAGAGTCTGTCACCTTC
clone_size: NA; j_call: TRBJ2-6; v_call: TRBV7-9; d_call: NA; cdr3_aa: CASKSGGAGPGGANVLTF; cdr3_nt: TGTGCCAGCAAGTCGGGTGGGGCGGGCCCCGGGGGGGCCAACGTCCTGACTTTC
clone_size: NA; j_call: TRBJ1-3; v_call: TRBV21-1; d_call: NA; cdr3_aa: CASREDRGNTIYF; cdr3_nt: TGTGCCAGCAGAGAGGACAGGGGAAACACCATATATTTT
clone_size: NA; j_call: TRBJ1-6; v_call: TRBV5-4; d_call: TRBD1; cdr3_aa: CASSLGGTGPYNSPLHF; cdr3_nt: TGTGCCAGCAGCTTGGGGGGGACAGGGCCTTATAATTCACCCCTCCACTTT
clone_size: NA; j_call: TRBJ2-5; v_call: TRBV5-6; d_call: NA; cdr3_aa: CASSLALGVVETQYF; cdr3_nt: TGTGCCAGCAGCTTGGCTCTGGGAGTAGTCGAGACCCAGTACTTC
clone_size: NA; j_call: TRBJ2-7; v_call: TRBV5-6; d_call: NA; cdr3_aa: CASSLVGAQDYEQYF; cdr3_nt: TGTGCCAGCAGCTTGGTGGGGGCTCAGGACTACGAGCAGTACTTC
clone_size: NA; j_call: TRBJ1-2; v_call: TRBV5-4; d_call: NA; cdr3_aa: CASSPVGQGSYGYTF; cdr3_nt: TGTGCCAGCAGCCCGGTGGGGCAGGGGAGCTATGGCTACACCTTC
clone_size: NA; j_call: TRBJ2-3; v_call: TRBV28; d_call: NA; cdr3_aa: CASSFRETQYF; cdr3_nt: TGTGCCAGCAGTTTTAGGGAGACGCAGTATTTT
clone_size: NA; j_call: TRBJ2-1; v_call: TRBV7-2; d_call: NA; cdr3_aa: CASSTSLGWEQFF; cdr3_nt: TGTGCCAGCAGCACCTCACTAGGATGGGAGCAGTTCTTC
clone_size: once; j_call: TRBJ2-5; v_call: TRBV6-1; d_call: NA; cdr3_aa: CASSEDREETQYF; cdr3_nt: TGTGCCAGCAGTGAAGATCGGGAGGAGACCCAGTACTTC
clone_size: NA; j_call: TRBJ2-3; v_call: TRBV14; d_call: NA; cdr3_aa: CASSRHSGVTDTQYF; cdr3_nt: TGTGCCAGCAGCCGACATTCCGGGGTAACAGATACGCAGTATTTT
clone_size: once; j_call: TRBJ1-5; v_call: TRBV5-1; d_call: NA; cdr3_aa: CASSFGGPYSNQPQHF; cdr3_nt: TGCGCCAGCAGCTTCGGAGGCCCTTATAGCAATCAGCCCCAGCATTTT
clone_size: NA; j_call: TRBJ1-1; v_call: TRBV12-1; d_call: NA; cdr3_aa: CASSSGGGKGTEAFF; cdr3_nt: TGTGCCAGCAGCTCAGGGGGGGGAAAGGGCACTGAAGCTTTCTTT
clone_size: NA; j_call: TRBJ2-7; v_call: TRBV11-2; d_call: TRBD2; cdr3_aa: CASSLSPTSGSYEQYF; cdr3_nt: TGTGCCAGCAGCTTATCACCGACTAGCGGTTCCTACGAGCAGTACTTC
clone_size: NA; j_call: TRBJ2-7; v_call: TRBV6-5; d_call: TRBD2; cdr3_aa: CASSYSTSGGYEQYF; cdr3_nt: TGTGCCAGCAGTTACTCGACTAGCGGGGGTTACGAGCAGTACTTC
clone_size: NA; j_call: TRBJ2-7; v_call: TRBV2; d_call: NA; cdr3_aa: CASKSSYEQYF; cdr3_nt: TGTGCCAGCAAGAGTTCCTACGAGCAGTACTTC
clone_size: NA; j_call: TRBJ2-3; v_call: TRBV9; d_call: NA; cdr3_aa: CASSVGWTGAGTDTQYF; cdr3_nt: TGTGCCAGCAGCGTAGGCTGGACGGGGGCGGGCACAGATACGCAGTATTTT
clone_size: NA; j_call: TRBJ2-7; v_call: TRBV6-1; d_call: NA; cdr3_aa: CASRGAFLTYEQYF; cdr3_nt: TGTGCCAGCAGGGGAGCCTTCTTAACTTACGAGCAGTACTTC
clone_size: NA; j_call: TRBJ2-1; v_call: TRBV7-9; d_call: NA; cdr3_aa: CASSLNNEQFF; cdr3_nt: TGTGCCAGCAGCTTAAACAATGAGCAGTTCTTC
clone_size: NA; j_call: TRBJ2-3; v_call: TRBV5-4; d_call: NA; cdr3_aa: CASSLGGGGTDTQYF; cdr3_nt: TGTGCCAGCAGCCTGGGGGGGGGCGGCACAGATACGCAGTATTTT
clone_size: once; j_call: TRBJ1-1; v_call: TRBV28; d_call: NA; cdr3_aa: CASSLGGDGNTEAFF; cdr3_nt: TGTGCCAGCAGTTTGGGAGGAGACGGGAACACTGAAGCTTTCTTT
clone_size: NA; j_call: TRBJ2-7; v_call: TRBV7-2; d_call: TRBD2; cdr3_aa: CASSLGPAGGTYEQYF; cdr3_nt: TGTGCCAGCAGCTTAGGTCCAGCGGGGGGCACCTACGAGCAGTACTTC
clone_size: NA; j_call: TRBJ2-1; v_call: TRBV6-5; d_call: NA; cdr3_aa: CASNTPLDEQFF; cdr3_nt: TGTGCCAGCAATACGCCCCTGGATGAGCAGTTCTTC
clone_size: NA; j_call: TRBJ2-5; v_call: TRBV19; d_call: NA; cdr3_aa: CASSPGPFQETQYF; cdr3_nt: TGTGCCAGTAGCCCAGGCCCTTTTCAAGAGACCCAGTACTTC
clone_size: NA; j_call: TRBJ1-2; v_call: TRBV5-1; d_call: NA; cdr3_aa: CASSLEGLRGYTF; cdr3_nt: TGCGCCAGCAGCTTGGAGGGACTCCGTGGCTACACCTTC
clone_size: NA; j_call: TRBJ2-3; v_call: TRBV2; d_call: NA; cdr3_aa: CATHGSVTQYF; cdr3_nt: TGTGCCACCCATGGTTCAGTCACGCAGTATTTT